These 17 T cell receptor beta chains were sequenced from one sample in a study of T cells in Graves' hyperthyroidism and ophthalmopathy (dated by TCRdb to 2018 to 2020). Preparation of the library involved multiplex PCR. TCRdb records Illumina HiSeq 2000 as the sequencer. The TCR beta CDR3 regions were amplified from the RNA transcripts. For the first round of RT-PCR on the TCR CDR3, the HTBI primer set was used together with the Qiagen OneStep RT-PCR kit. Clones were called with MiXCR by TCRdb after fastp trimmed the public reads at Q25, and only in-frame beta chains were retained. Duplicate CDR3 protein sequences are folded into a single record with the most common DNA and genes. The table for this sample lists about 360,000 distinct CDR3 sequences; approximately 13% of them were counted only once. Clones ranked in the top ten supply about 9.1% of the sample. Material for sequencing was blood. These receptor sequences come from a woman aged 18-29 years with Graves' hyperthyroidism.

The table lists this clonotype with many counts. CDR3 sequence (DNA): TGTGCCAGCAGTCAGGGGCTGAGCAATCAGCCCCAGCATTTT. Residues: CASSQGLSNQPQHF. The rearrangement uses TRBV12-3 or TRBV12-4 and TRBJ1-5, with D perhaps TRBD1 (6 bases). The CDR3 runs to 14 residues. Trimming took off 5 bases at V and 1 base at J, with 9 bases between the two ends.

This clonotype has a count of ten or more. J is TRBJ1-1 and V is TRBV18, with D perhaps TRBD1 (6 bases). The CDR3 consists of 15 residues. Germline lookup yields CDR1 KGHSH and CDR2 LQKENI. V dropped 0 bases and J dropped 6 bases, with 14 bases sitting between them. CDR3 in amino acids: CASSPPGAEGAEAFF. The CDR3, as DNA: TGTGCCAGCTCACCACCTGGAGCCGAGGGGGCTGAAGCTTTCTTT.

This chain uses TRBV5-1 with TRBJ2-1, with 10 bases matching TRBD2. Germline CDR1 reads SGHRS; CDR2 reads YFSETQ. The CDR3 covers 18 residues. J was trimmed by 10 bases and V by 4 bases; bases with no gene match: 20. The CDR3 DNA is TGCGCCAGCAGCCAAGCCCCATTAGCGGGAGGAAGTCAGGGCGAGCAGTTCTTC. This codes for CASSQAPLAGGSQGEQFF.

This clonotype was counted many times. This rearrangement joins TRBV24-1 to TRBJ2-7; D gene ambiguous. The CDR3 length is 13 residues. Per the germline V gene, CDR1 is KGHDR and CDR2 is SFDVKD. Trimming took off 2 bases at V and 6 bases at J, with 10 bases between the two ends. The CDR3: CATSDSSGPEQYF. CDR3 nucleotides: TGTGCCACCAGTGATTCCTCGGGCCCCGAGCAGTACTTC.

This clonotype was seen repeatedly, ten times or more. The rearrangement links TRBV20-1 to TRBJ2-3; no reliable D call. V was pared by 1 base and J by 2 bases, with 10 bases between. Germline V lookup: CDR1 DFQATT, CDR2 SNEGSKA (reference sequence). CDR3 size: 14 residues. CDR3 protein: CSARAPTATDTQYF. CDR3 DNA sequence: TGCAGTGCTAGAGCTCCCACGGCCACAGATACGCAGTATTTT.

Many counts were recorded for this clonotype. This chain connects TRBV12-5 to TRBJ1-1, with D perhaps TRBD1 (5 bases). Per germline, CDR1 LGHNT and CDR2 FRNRAP. The CDR3 has 12 residues. V was shortened by 3 bases and J by 8 bases, with 10 bases between the two germline ends. The CDR3 DNA follows: TGTGCTAGTGGTTTTAGTGGGGGGGAAGCTTTCTTT. As protein: CASGFSGGEAFF.

The chain carries TRBV28 and TRBJ1-1, with 12 bases aligning to TRBD1. This CDR3 region has 15 residues. Per germline, CDR1 MDHEN and CDR2 SYDVKM. Unmatched junction bases numbered 7, after V lost 5 bases and J lost 6 bases. CDR3 DNA sequence: TGTGCCAGCAGTCCCCCGGGACAGGGGGCCGCTGAAGCTTTCTTT. The encoded protein is CASSPPGQGAAEAFF.

This clonotype was found many times. The J gene is TRBJ2-1, the V gene TRBV6-1, with a tentative D call TRBD1 (6 bases). This CDR3 spans 16 amino acids. Germline CDR1 reads MNHNS; CDR2 reads SASEGT. V dropped 6 bases and J dropped 0 bases, with 15 bases sitting between them. The DNA of the CDR3 is TGTGCCAGCAGCGTACCTACAGGGTACTCCTACAATGAGCAGTTCTTC. Translating gives CASSVPTGYSYNEQFF.

This clonotype was detected ten times or more. The gene calls are TRBV7-3 and TRBJ2-6, with 7 positions matching TRBD2. The J segment lost 0 bases and the V segment lost 3 bases, leaving 8 bases of the junction unmatched. Germline assignment: CDR1 SGHTA and CDR2 FQGTGA. The CDR3 is 18 residues long. The CDR3 here is CASSFVPGGSSGANVLTF. The CDR3 DNA reads TGTGCCAGCAGCTTTGTCCCGGGGGGAAGCTCTGGGGCCAACGTCCTGACTTTC.

Ten or more counts support this clonotype. The chain uses TRBV12-3 or TRBV12-4 and TRBJ1-1; maybe TRBD1 (5 bases). V dropped 2 bases and J dropped 2 bases, with 18 bases sitting between them. The CDR3 spans 17 residues. CDR3 DNA: TGTGCCAGCAGTTTAAGAAACAGGAGATCCGTCAACACTGAAGCTTTCTTT. It translates to CASSLRNRRSVNTEAFF.

This clonotype was observed at least ten times. This chain connects TRBV6-5 to TRBJ1-4, with D maybe TRBD1 (5 bases). Germline CDR1 is MNHEY and CDR2 is SVGAGI. The CDR3 length is 14 residues. The V and J ends lost 4 bases and 7 bases respectively, with 13 bases between them. This chain's CDR3 is CASSSSGSAEKLFF. The CDR3 DNA sequence: TGTGCCAGCAGTTCCTCAGGGTCTGCTGAAAAACTGTTTTTT.

This clonotype was counted at least ten times. CDR3 protein: CASSSGLAGWPEQFF. The DNA for the CDR3 is TGTGCCAGCAGCTCAGGACTAGCGGGATGGCCTGAGCAGTTCTTC. The chain joins TRBV7-2 to TRBJ2-1, with 12 nucleotides matching TRBD2. V lost 4 bases and J lost 9; bases outside the gene matches: 7. This CDR3 has 15 amino acids. Germline V gene data show CDR1 as SGHTA and CDR2 as FQGNSA.

This clonotype turned up a few times. V gene TRBV20-1 combines with J gene TRBJ2-5; D is ambiguous. CDR1 is DFQATT, CDR2 SNEGSKA, per germline (reference sequence). The ends were cut back, 8 bases at V and 2 bases at J, with 15 bases in the middle. The CDR3 totals 13 residues. In DNA, the CDR3 is TGCAGTCCTTCTCTGGGTGTTCAAGAGACCCAGTACTTC. Translation: CSPSLGVQETQYF.

The CDR3 loop is CASSSGGYYEQYF. As DNA, the CDR3 is TGTGCCAGCAGTTCAGGGGGGTACTACGAGCAGTACTTC. This chain uses TRBV27 with TRBJ2-7; maybe TRBD1 (7 bases). This CDR3 is 13 amino acids long. CDR1 and CDR2 (germline): MNHEY, SMNVEV (reference sequence). Between the trimmed V and J ends, which lost 4 bases and 3 bases, there was a span of 10 bases.

Comment on this clonotype: A single base separates this from a much larger clone, so it may be a read error. The V gene is TRBV6-1, the J gene TRBJ2-2, with a tentative D call TRBD1 (5 bases). V gave up 5 bases and J gave up 5 bases, with 18 bases separating them. The V gene's germline CDR1 is MNHNS and CDR2 SASEGT. This CDR3 has 16 amino acids. The CDR3 region is CASSPLEQGMTGELFF. The CDR3 bases are TGTGCCAGCAGTCCCCTAGAGCAGGGAATGACCGGGGAGCTGTTTTTT.

The chain combines TRBV28 with TRBJ1-1; D not certain. Trimming took off 10 bases at V and 0 bases at J, with 21 bases between the two ends. This CDR3 comprises 16 residues. The germline gives CDR1 MDHEN, CDR2 SYDVKM. CDR3 coding DNA: TGTGCCATCCCCGGCTGGGGAGGGCGGGTGAACACTGAAGCTTTCTTT. It is translated as CAIPGWGGRVNTEAFF. Supplemented by reference TRBV28 and TRBJ1-1, the full variable domain reads DVKVTQSSRYLVKRTGEKVFLECVQDMDHENMFWYRQDPGLGLRLIYFSYDVKMKEKGDIPEGYSVSREKKERFSLILESASTNQTSMYLCAIPGWGGRVNTEAFFGQGTRLTVV.

The table lists this clonotype with many counts. The rearrangement links TRBV6-1 to TRBJ1-2, with D perhaps matching TRBD1 (5 bases). V was pared by 0 bases and J by 4 bases, with 12 bases between. This CDR3 is 15 amino acids long. In germline, CDR1 is MNHNS, CDR2 SASEGT. CDR3 coding DNA: TGTGCCAGCAGTGAAGCGGCTTCAGGGAGCTATGGCTACACCTTC. Its protein product is CASSEAASGSYGYTF.